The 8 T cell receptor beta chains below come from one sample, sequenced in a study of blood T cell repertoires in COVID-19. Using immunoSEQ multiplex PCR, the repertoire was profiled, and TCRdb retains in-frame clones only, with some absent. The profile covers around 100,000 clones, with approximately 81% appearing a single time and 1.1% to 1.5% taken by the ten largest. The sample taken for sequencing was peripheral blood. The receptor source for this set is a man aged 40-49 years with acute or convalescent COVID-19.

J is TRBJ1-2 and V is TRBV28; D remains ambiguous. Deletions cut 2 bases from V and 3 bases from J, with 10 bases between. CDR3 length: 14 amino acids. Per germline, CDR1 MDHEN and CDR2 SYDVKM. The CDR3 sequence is CASSLNSPDYGYTF. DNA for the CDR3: TGTGCCAGCAGTTTAAACAGTCCAGACTATGGCTACACCTTC.

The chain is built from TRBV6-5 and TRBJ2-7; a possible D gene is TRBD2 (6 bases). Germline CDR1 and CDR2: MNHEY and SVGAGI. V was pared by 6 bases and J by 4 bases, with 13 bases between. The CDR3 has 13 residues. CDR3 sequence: CASSFSRGYEQYF. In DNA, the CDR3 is TGTGCCAGCAGCTTCTCCCGGGGGTACGAGCAGTACTTC.

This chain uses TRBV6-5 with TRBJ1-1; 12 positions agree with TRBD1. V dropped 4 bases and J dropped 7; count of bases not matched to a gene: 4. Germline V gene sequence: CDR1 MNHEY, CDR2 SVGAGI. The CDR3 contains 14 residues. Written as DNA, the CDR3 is TGTGCCAGCAGTTCCGGGACAGGGGGCCGTGAAGCTTTCTTT. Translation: CASSSGTGGREAFF.

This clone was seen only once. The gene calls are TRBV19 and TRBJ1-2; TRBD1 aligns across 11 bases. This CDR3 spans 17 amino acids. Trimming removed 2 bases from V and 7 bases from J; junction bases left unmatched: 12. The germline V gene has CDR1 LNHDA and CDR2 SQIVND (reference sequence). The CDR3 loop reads CASSILGQGGSSAGYTF. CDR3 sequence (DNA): TGTGCCAGTAGTATACTGGGACAGGGGGGATCCAGCGCTGGCTACACCTTC. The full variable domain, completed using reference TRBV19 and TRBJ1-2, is DGGITQSPKYLFRKEGQNVTLSCEQNLNHDAMYWYRQDPGQGLRLIYYSQIVNDFQKGDIAEGYSVSREKKESFPLTVTSAQKNPTAFYLCASSILGQGGSSAGYTFGSGTRLTVV.

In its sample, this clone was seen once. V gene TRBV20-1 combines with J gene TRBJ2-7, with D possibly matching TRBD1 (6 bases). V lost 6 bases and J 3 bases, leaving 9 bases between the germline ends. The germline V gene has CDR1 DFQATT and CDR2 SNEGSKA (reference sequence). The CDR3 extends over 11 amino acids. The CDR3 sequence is CSALDSYEQYF. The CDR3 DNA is TGCAGTGCCTTGGACAGCTACGAGCAGTACTTC.

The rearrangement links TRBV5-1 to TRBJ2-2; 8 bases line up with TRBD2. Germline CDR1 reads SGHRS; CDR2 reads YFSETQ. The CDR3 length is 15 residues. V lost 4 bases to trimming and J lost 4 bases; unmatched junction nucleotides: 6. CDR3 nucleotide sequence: TGCGCCAGCAGCCCAGGGACTAGAGCCACCGGGGAGCTGTTTTTT. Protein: CASSPGTRATGELFF.

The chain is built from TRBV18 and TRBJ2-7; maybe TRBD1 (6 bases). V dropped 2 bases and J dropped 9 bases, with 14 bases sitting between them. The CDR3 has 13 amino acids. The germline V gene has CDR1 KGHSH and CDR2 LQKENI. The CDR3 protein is CASSPAAGDGQYF. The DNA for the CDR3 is TGTGCCAGCTCACCAGCAGCAGGGGACGGGCAGTACTTC.

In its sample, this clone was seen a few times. CDR3 residues: CASSQFGGDRFHEQYF. CDR3 bases: TGTGCCAGCAGCCAATTCGGTGGAGACCGGTTCCACGAGCAGTACTTC. The V gene is TRBV3-1 (or the pseudogene TRBV3-2), the J gene TRBJ2-7; D gene unclear. This CDR3 contains 16 residues. The germline V gene encodes CDR1 LGHDT and CDR2 YNNKEL (reference sequence). The V end lost 2 bases, the J end lost 5 bases, and 19 bases lay between the germline ends.